This section outlines one TCR beta chain sequence together with its context. Using immunoSEQ multiplex PCR, the repertoire was profiled, and TCRdb retains in-frame clones only, with some absent. Of 400,000 to 450,000 clones in the sample, roughly 89% were seen once. The entry originates in a study of blood T cell repertoires in COVID-19. Study-level information: The samples span acute and convalescent COVID-19 from the United States, Italy and Spain.

Germline loops: CDR1 MNHEY, CDR2 SVGEGT. The CDR3 is 13 residues long. The V and J ends lost 4 bases and 4 bases respectively, with 8 bases between them. V gene TRBV6-2 or TRBV6-3 combines with J gene TRBJ2-1; D is unclear. The receptor was isolated from a woman aged 25 to 39 with active or convalescent COVID-19. The sample consisted of peripheral blood. In DNA form, the CDR3 reads TGTGCCAGCAGTTTAACAGATTACAATGAGCAGTTCTTC. It translates to CASSLTDYNEQFF.